The sequence of this TCR beta chain was determined in a study of shared clonotypes between healthy human individuals. The wider study: Sampling drew on donors who were a couple of women and a few men aged 18 to 49.

This table comes from immunoSEQ multiplex PCR, and its TCRdb copy is limited to in-frame clones, with some not included. The sample has 470,000 or so clones; 70% to 85% are singletons. With V trimmed by 4 bases and J by 9 bases, 12 bases remained unmatched. The germline gives CDR1 SGHRS, CDR2 YFSETQ. The length of the CDR3 is 15 residues. The count of this clone is one. The receptor was derived from a woman aged 35 to 49 in good health. Some clones in this sample may be carry-over from other donors' samples. The chain carries TRBV5-1 and TRBJ2-1; 8 bases match TRBD2. The sample taken for sequencing was PBMCs. The CDR3 region has the DNA TGCGCCAGCAGCCCTGGGGGGACTAGGGGAGGTGAGCAGTTCTTC. Translation gives CASSPGGTRGGEQFF.